The rows below give T cell receptor beta chains drawn from one sample of a study of immune characteristics of hereditary and idiopathic chronic pancreatitis. Method: immunoSEQ multiplex PCR; TCRdb's copy keeps in-frame clones and lacks some. The data hold some 15,000 clones, with roughly 80% observed a single time. The sample comprised pancreas tissue with hereditary chronic pancreatitis. All receptors derive from a human donor with chronic pancreatitis. Both conserved end residues are part of each CDR3. A D gene is named only where the DNA matches it firmly. Clone size is given for some rows only: seen once, a few or many times, or a class if the clone is expanded.

-	TRBV11-2	-	19	TRBJ1-3	TGTGCCAGCAGCTCCACCGTGAGACGGATCACCGCCTCTGGAAACACCATATATTTT	CASSSTVRRITASGNTIYF
-	TRBV7-3	-	14	TRBJ2-1	TGTGCCAGCAGCTTAATCCACTCCAAGAATGAGCAGTTCTTC	CASSLIHSKNEQFF
-	TRBV7-8	-	15	TRBJ2-3	TGTGCCAGCAGCCCAGGTCGGCCTAGCACAGATACGCAGTATTTT	CASSPGRPSTDTQYF
-	TRBV6-5	few	14	TRBJ1-5	TGTGCCAGCAGACAGGGTGCGGGCAATCAGCCCCAGCATTTT	CASRQGAGNQPQHF
-	TRBV6-5	few	14	TRBJ2-3	TGTGCCAGCCAGACTAGTTGGGGATCCGATACGCAGTATTTT	CASQTSWGSDTQYF
-	TRBV6-5	-	16	TRBJ1-6	TGTGCCAGCAGTTACTCCCGAAGCTCCTATAATTCACCCCTCCACTTT	CASSYSRSSYNSPLHF
-	TRBV6-5	-	14	TRBJ1-1	TGTGCCAGCAAGGTGCGAGGAACGAGCACTGAAGCTTTCTTT	CASKVRGTSTEAFF
-	TRBV5-5	once	13	TRBJ1-5	TGTGCCAGCAGCTTGGACTATAATCAGCCCCAGCATTTT	CASSLDYNQPQHF
-	TRBV6-2/TRBV6-3	few	17	TRBJ2-1	TGTGCCAGCAGTTCCAACCGGGACCTCCGCTCCTACAATGAGCAGTTCTTC	CASSSNRDLRSYNEQFF
-	TRBV29-1	-	13	TRBJ1-5	TGCAGCGTTGAAAAAGGGCCAGGACAGCCCCAGCATTTT	CSVEKGPGQPQHF
-	TRBV7-9	-	15	TRBJ2-1	TGTGCCAGCAGCTTAGTTTGGGCAGAGGGGGATGAGCAGTTCTTC	CASSLVWAEGDEQFF
TRBD2	TRBV30	-	12	TRBJ2-1	TGTGCCTGGGGGATAGCGGGAGGGCTCACGTTCTTC	CAWGIAGGLTFF
-	TRBV28	-	15	TRBJ2-1	TGTGCCAGCAGTCCCGCGGGTTTGTCTTACAATGAGCAGTTCTTC	CASSPAGLSYNEQFF
-	TRBV28	-	14	TRBJ1-2	TGTGCCAGCAGTTTAGGGGGGGCGCACTATGGCTACACCTTC	CASSLGGAHYGYTF
-	TRBV2	few	12	TRBJ2-7	TGTGCCAGCAGAATAGCCGCCTACGAGCAGTACTTC	CASRIAAYEQYF
-	TRBV6-1	once	14	TRBJ1-6	TGTGCCAGCAGTGAAGGGGTCCCGTATTCACCCCTCCACTTT	CASSEGVPYSPLHF
-	TRBV19	-	15	TRBJ1-1	TGTGCCAGTAGTATCAGGGGAACAGGGAACACTGAAGCTTTCTTT	CASSIRGTGNTEAFF
-	TRBV28	-	15	TRBJ2-7	TGTGCCAGCAGTTTACCGGACACTAGCTCCTACGAGCAGTACTTC	CASSLPDTSSYEQYF
-	TRBV5-1	-	15	TRBJ2-2	TGCGCCAGCAGCTTCGGGACAACGAACACCGGGGAGCTGTTTTTT	CASSFGTTNTGELFF
-	TRBV5-1	-	13	TRBJ2-3	TGCGCCAGCAGCTTTCAGGCAACAGATACGCAGTATTTT	CASSFQATDTQYF